This note documents a single T cell receptor (beta chain) sequence. Its specificity is unknown. The sample is drawn from a study of OX40 agonist ivuxolimab in advanced cancers. Study at large: Earlier anti-PD-1, anti-PD-L1 or anti-CTLA-4 therapy was permitted; 30% to 50% had received some. General observations from the study: Compared with CD4+, CD8+ T cells on average had more expanded clones. At 0.1 to 3.0 mg/kg, clonal expansion of CD4+ and CD8+ blood T cells had occurred by week 6.

Here immunoSEQ multiplex PCR was the method, and the copy in TCRdb shows in-frame clones only, minus some. The sample carries about 17,000 clones, approximately 86% recorded once. This TCR came from an adult with an advanced solid tumor such as melanoma, head and neck, liver or kidney cancer. Specimen: CD4+ or CD8+ T cells sorted from blood, collected in a trial of the OX40 agonist ivuxolimab.

The CDR3 DNA is TGCGCCAGCAGCCCTGGGACAAGCCTTACAACTAATGAAAAACTGTTTTTT. It is translated as CASSPGTSLTTNEKLFF. The chain is built from TRBV5-1 and TRBJ1-4; a weak D match, TRBD1 (6 bases). The germline V and J ends were trimmed by 4 bases and 0 bases, with 16 bases remaining between them. The germline gives CDR1 SGHRS, CDR2 YFSETQ. This CDR3 spans 17 amino acids.